The T cell receptor (beta chain) under discussion was sequenced for a study of pediatric ulcerative colitis. The rectum was sampled with one to two pinch biopsies at colonoscopy. Trimming took off 3 bases at V and 5 bases at J, with 16 bases between the two ends. CDR3 length equals 15 residues. The germline V gene encodes CDR1 SNHLY and CDR2 FYNNEI. Assay: immunoSEQ multiplex PCR; the TCRdb copy retains only in-frame clones and omits some. This sample has over 30,000 clones, with about 81% found just once. This TCR derives from a boy aged 5-17 years with mild ulcerative colitis. The chain combines TRBV2 with TRBJ1-1; TRBD1 might be the D (5 bases). The source material was gut tissue. CDR3 region: CASSDRDPGWTEAFF. The DNA of the CDR3 is TGTGCCAGCAGTGACCGGGACCCAGGGTGGACTGAAGCTTTCTTT.